Below, 28 T cell receptor beta chains from the same sample are listed, as sequenced in a study of blood T cell repertoires in COVID-19. Clones were read by immunoSEQ multiplex PCR, and TCRdb kept only the in-frame ones, dropping some. The sample lists around 300,000 clones; 90% were seen once. Sequenced input: peripheral blood. These TCRs come from a woman aged 40 to 55 with COVID-19, enrolled during active disease.

V usage is TRBV11-3 and J usage is TRBJ1-1; 9 nucleotides match TRBD1. The CDR3 covers 17 residues. V gave up 0 bases and J gave up 0 bases; unmatched junction bases: 5. Germline V lookup: CDR1 SGHNT, CDR2 YENEEA. CDR3 DNA sequence: TGTGCCAGCAGCTTAGAAGGGACAGGGCCCCTGAACACTGAAGCTTTCTTT. As protein: CASSLEGTGPLNTEAFF. Variable domain in full (rest from reference TRBV11-3 and TRBJ1-1): EAGVVQSPRYKIIEKKQPVAFWCNPISGHNTLYWYLQNLGQGPELLIRYENEEAVDDSQLPKDRFSAERLKGVDSTLKIQPAELGDSAVYLCASSLEGTGPLNTEAFFGQGTRLTVV.

This clone is a singleton in its sample. This chain connects TRBV12-3 or TRBV12-4 to TRBJ2-7, with 10 bases identical to TRBD2. This CDR3 comprises 13 residues. V trimming: 6 bases; J trimming: 6 bases; junction bases outside the gene matches: 5. The CDR3 DNA reads TGTGCCAGCAGCCAAGCGGGAGGGAGCGAGCAGTACTTC. It specifies CASSQAGGSEQYF.

The CDR3 DNA is TGTGCCACCAGCCACTCAAGGGGACAGGCGCGTAGGAGCTCCTACGAGCAGTACTTC. As protein: CATSHSRGQARRSSYEQYF. This chain links TRBV15 with TRBJ2-7, with 8 bases matching TRBD1. Germline V gene sequence: CDR1 LNHNV, CDR2 YYDKDF (reference sequence). V was clipped by 5 bases and J by 0 bases; unmatched bases: 18. The CDR3 totals 19 residues.

This clone was found a few times. V gene TRBV7-2 combines with J gene TRBJ1-2; D is uncertain. Trimming removed 0 bases at V and 2 bases at J, with 7 bases between. CDR1 SGHTA and CDR2 FQGNSA come from the germline V gene. This CDR3 region has 14 residues. The CDR3 is CASSLAPRNYGYTF. CDR3 nucleotide sequence: TGTGCCAGCAGCTTAGCGCCCAGGAACTATGGCTACACCTTC.

The rearrangement joins TRBV2 to TRBJ1-1; D not certain. Germline V lookup: CDR1 SNHLY, CDR2 FYNNEI. V gave up 2 bases and J gave up 5 bases, with 9 bases separating them. This CDR3 spans 13 amino acids. As DNA, the CDR3 is TGTGCCAGCAGTGAATACGGAGGAACTGAAGCTTTCTTT. Its translation is CASSEYGGTEAFF.

The chain uses TRBV9 and TRBJ2-5, with D tentatively TRBD1 (5 bases). There are 17 residues in the CDR3. Germline loops: CDR1 SGDLS, CDR2 YYNGEE. V was cut by 0 bases and J by 1 base, with 16 bases left in between. The CDR3 DNA sequence: TGTGCCAGCAGCGTAGGTCCAGGGCGCCTAATCCAAGAGACCCAGTACTTC. Translation: CASSVGPGRLIQETQYF.

The rearrangement joins TRBV28 to TRBJ1-6, with 8 bases that match TRBD1. The CDR3 covers 15 residues. Germline lookup yields CDR1 MDHEN and CDR2 SYDVKM. V lost 4 bases and J lost 5; bases outside the gene matches: 4. CDR3 bases: TGTGCCAGCAGTTCGTCGGACAGGGATAATTCACCCCTCCACTTT. This codes for CASSSSDRDNSPLHF.

This sequence joins TRBV6-1 and TRBJ1-1, with D possibly TRBD1 on 6 matching bases. Germline V gene data show CDR1 as MNHNS and CDR2 as SASEGT. The length of the CDR3 is 16 residues. The V gene lost 3 bases and the J gene lost 5 bases, with 19 bases spanning the gap. Here the CDR3 DNA reads TGTGCCAGCAGTGACGGTTATGAGGGAAGGGGGACTGAAGCTTTCTTT. Translating gives CASSDGYEGRGTEAFF.

V and J are TRBV19 and TRBJ1-4; a possible D gene is TRBD1 (6 bases). V lost 6 bases, J lost 6 bases, and 14 bases lay in between. CDR1 is LNHDA and CDR2 is SQIVND in the germline V gene (reference sequence). This CDR3 has 14 amino acids. CDR3 residues: CASSLGHLYEKLFF. CDR3 DNA sequence: TGTGCCAGTAGCCTGGGACACCTCTATGAAAAACTGTTTTTT.

The V gene is TRBV27, the J gene TRBJ2-2, with a weak D call TRBD2 (6 bases). CDR3 size: 17 residues. Germline-derived CDR1 and CDR2 are MNHEY and SMNVEV (reference sequence). Trimming cost V 6 bases and J 3 bases, with 20 bases left between them. The CDR3 sequence: CASSPPASGYHTGELFF. CDR3 DNA: TGTGCCAGCAGCCCCCCGGCAAGCGGGTATCACACCGGGGAGCTGTTTTTT.

The rearrangement joins TRBV5-5 to TRBJ2-7; the D gene is possibly TRBD2 (6 bases). There are 14 residues in the CDR3. V shed 0 bases and J shed 2 bases, with 9 bases lying between them. From germline, CDR1 is SGHKS and CDR2 YYEKEE (reference sequence). This CDR3 is CASSLGPGAYEQYF. The CDR3 nucleotides read TGTGCCAGCAGCTTGGGCCCGGGGGCCTACGAGCAGTACTTC. Using reference TRBV5-5 and TRBJ2-7 for the parts outside the CDR3, the full variable domain is DAGVTQSPTHLIKTRGQQVTLRCSPISGHKSVSWYQQVLGQGPQFIFQYYEKEERGRGNFPDRFSARQFPNYSSELNVNALLLGDSALYLCASSLGPGAYEQYFGPGTRLTVT.

V usage is TRBV6-1 and J usage is TRBJ1-1, with unresolved D. Looked up from germline, CDR1 is MNHNS and CDR2 is SASEGT. CDR3 length equals 14 residues. The V gene lost 7 bases and the J gene lost 1 base, with 13 bases spanning the gap. This CDR3 reads CASTPPPGNTEAFF. The CDR3 coding sequence is TGTGCCAGCACTCCTCCCCCAGGGAACACTGAAGCTTTCTTT.

The V and J genes are TRBV18 and TRBJ1-1, with 10 bases lining up with TRBD1. The CDR3 covers 14 residues. Germline V CDR1 and CDR2: KGHSH, LQKENI. Germline trimming cut 5 bases from V and 4 bases from J; bases unmatched to any gene: 4. The CDR3 loop reads CASSFGQGGTEAFF. The CDR3 coding sequence is TGTGCCAGCTCATTCGGACAGGGGGGCACTGAAGCTTTCTTT.

The sample holds one count of this clone. The genes are TRBV5-1 and TRBJ2-7; 12 nucleotides align to TRBD1. The ends lost 2 bases at V and 4 bases at J; junction bases unmatched: 4. Germline CDR1 is SGHRS and CDR2 is YFSETQ. This CDR3 has 15 residues. The CDR3 is CASSFPGQGAYEQYF. The CDR3 DNA sequence: TGCGCCAGCAGCTTCCCGGGACAGGGGGCGTACGAGCAGTACTTC.

This chain uses TRBV3-1 (or the pseudogene TRBV3-2) with TRBJ2-7; 11 nucleotides agree with TRBD2. Germline CDR1 is LGHDT and CDR2 is YNNKEL (reference sequence). V trimming: 4 bases; J trimming: 4 bases; junction bases outside the gene matches: 9. This CDR3 is 16 amino acids long. The CDR3 DNA follows: TGTGCCAGCAGCCTTTTGACTAGCGGGAAGCGGTACGAGCAGTACTTC. Protein sequence: CASSLLTSGKRYEQYF.

The rearrangement joins TRBV6-5 to TRBJ1-1; TRBD1 aligns across 9 bases. Per the germline V gene, CDR1 is MNHEY and CDR2 is SVGAGI. V lost 2 bases and J lost 4; bases outside the gene matches: 5. The CDR3 sequence is 15 residues long. CDR3 residues: CASSYKTGGSTEAFF. In DNA form, the CDR3 reads TGTGCCAGCAGTTACAAGACAGGGGGAAGCACTGAAGCTTTCTTT.

The chain joins TRBV2 to TRBJ2-7; TRBD1 aligns across 9 bases. CDR1 is SNHLY, CDR2 FYNNEI, per germline. This CDR3 spans 16 amino acids. V shed 6 bases, J shed 1 base, and the junction held 10 bases outside the gene matches. The CDR3 region is CASSAPRDRVSYEQYF. CDR3 bases: TGTGCCAGCAGCGCCCCCCGGGACAGGGTATCCTACGAGCAGTACTTC.

This sequence joins TRBV7-6 and TRBJ2-7; possible D gene TRBD1, 6 bases. CDR3 length: 17 residues. The germline V and J ends were trimmed by 4 bases and 2 bases, with 21 bases remaining between them. Per the germline V gene, CDR1 is SGHVS and CDR2 is FNYEAQ. The CDR3 protein is CASSSSPSQGLAYEQYF. CDR3 bases: TGTGCCAGCAGCTCCTCTCCGTCTCAGGGGTTAGCCTACGAGCAGTACTTC.

The rearrangement uses TRBV25-1 and TRBJ1-1; 7 nucleotides match TRBD1. CDR3 length: 13 amino acids. V dropped 4 bases and J dropped 7; count of bases not matched to a gene: 6. CDR1 and CDR2 from the germline V gene are MGHDK and SYGVNS. CDR3 nucleotides: TGTGCCAGCAGTGCCACAGGGGACGGTGAAGCTTTCTTT. Translated: CASSATGDGEAFF.

J is TRBJ2-1 and V is TRBV4-1; a possible D gene is TRBD2 (7 bases). This CDR3 has 21 residues. CDR1 is MGHRA, CDR2 YSYEKL, per germline. V was cut by 2 bases and J by 0 bases, with 26 bases left in between. The CDR3 region has the DNA TGCGCCAGCAGCCAAAGGGGGGGGGTCTCTTTGGGACCGAGCTCCTACAATGAGCAGTTCTTC. It is translated as CASSQRGGVSLGPSSYNEQFF.

J is TRBJ2-1 and V is TRBV19, with D possibly matching TRBD2 (5 bases). The CDR3 covers 13 residues. Deletions cut 6 bases from V and 9 bases from J, with 15 bases between. CDR1 LNHDA and CDR2 SQIVND come from the germline V gene (reference sequence). The CDR3 is CASRAGGRSEQFF. The DNA of the CDR3 is TGTGCCAGTAGGGCAGGAGGTCGGTCTGAGCAGTTCTTC.

This clone is a singleton in its sample. V and J are TRBV7-9 and TRBJ1-2; D is uncertain. Deletions cut 1 base from V and 2 bases from J, with 8 bases between. Germline assignment: CDR1 SEHNR and CDR2 FQNEAQ (reference sequence). The CDR3 length is 14 residues. CDR3: CASSLVGGNYGYTF. In DNA, the CDR3 is TGTGCCAGCAGCTTAGTTGGCGGGAACTATGGCTACACCTTC.

CDR3 coding DNA: TGTGCCAGCAGCTTAAGCTCCGGGAAAGATACGCAGTATTTT. Protein product: CASSLSSGKDTQYF. The rearrangement uses TRBV7-3 and TRBJ2-3, with D possibly TRBD2 on 5 matching bases. V shed 1 base and J shed 5 bases, with 10 bases lying between them. Germline V gene data show CDR1 as SGHTA and CDR2 as FQGTGA. The CDR3 length is 14 residues.

The rearrangement joins TRBV28 to TRBJ2-7; 8 bases align to TRBD1. The germline CDR1 and CDR2 sequences are MDHEN and SYDVKM. V shed 5 bases and J 5 bases; nucleotides not matched to a gene: 5. The CDR3 totals 13 residues. CDR3 in amino acids: CASSLGQGDEQYF. The DNA of the CDR3 is TGTGCCAGCAGTCTCGGACAGGGCGACGAGCAGTACTTC.

The chain uses TRBV27 and TRBJ2-3; 10 bases line up with TRBD1. The CDR3 is 15 residues long. Germline V CDR1 and CDR2: MNHEY, SMNVEV (reference sequence). J was trimmed by 8 bases and V by 3 bases; bases with no gene match: 8. CDR3: CASSFGDRGAGTQYF. CDR3 in DNA: TGTGCCAGCAGTTTTGGGGACAGGGGTGCCGGTACGCAGTATTTT.

This clone was detected once. This rearrangement joins TRBV5-5 to TRBJ2-2, with D unclear. Germline lookup yields CDR1 SGHKS and CDR2 YYEKEE (reference sequence). The V gene lost 2 bases and the J gene lost 1 base, with 6 bases spanning the gap. This CDR3 is built from 14 residues. DNA of the CDR3: TGTGCCAGCAGCTTCAGGATGAACACCGGGGAGCTGTTTTTT. This sequence encodes CASSFRMNTGELFF.

The chain is built from TRBV18 and TRBJ1-1, with D possibly TRBD1 on 5 matching bases. Trimming removed 6 bases from V and 4 bases from J, with 15 bases in between. Germline CDR1 and CDR2: KGHSH and LQKENI. The CDR3 covers 14 residues. DNA of the CDR3: TGTGCCAGCTCGCCCCTCGGCGGGACCACTGAAGCTTTCTTT. Encoded protein: CASSPLGGTTEAFF.

The V gene is TRBV5-6, the J gene TRBJ1-1; TRBD1 is a possible D gene (6 bases). V lost 4 bases and J 1 base, leaving 17 bases between the germline ends. Germline lookup yields CDR1 SGHDT and CDR2 YYEEEE. The CDR3 contains 16 residues. The CDR3: CASSPTRGMGNTEAFF. In DNA, the CDR3 is TGTGCCAGCAGCCCCACAAGGGGGATGGGGAACACTGAAGCTTTCTTT. Variable domain in full (rest from reference TRBV5-6 and TRBJ1-1): DAGVTQSPTHLIKTRGQQVTLRCSPKSGHDTVSWYQQALGQGPQFIFQYYEEEERQRGNFPDRFSGHQFPNYSSELNVNALLLGDSALYLCASSPTRGMGNTEAFFGQGTRLTVV.